This TCR beta chain was documented in a study of blood T cell repertoires in COVID-19. Overall study context: Samples representing acute and convalescent COVID-19 were sourced from the United States, Italy and Spain. In each case, the material was cDNA or gDNA derived from T cells, B-cell-depleted T cells, or PBMCs.

In the original processing: Estimates of nucleated cell counts were drawn from the amplification of reference gene primers. TCRdb's copy holds only in-frame clones and misses some; the assay was immunoSEQ multiplex PCR. The V and J calls and clone size come from that table; D and trimming were worked out from the DNA. The data contain approximately 670,000 clones, 85% to 90% of them singletons. The germline V and J ends were trimmed by 6 bases and 7 bases, with 11 bases remaining between them. The CDR3 loop spans 12 amino acids. The rearrangement joins TRBV12-3 or TRBV12-4 to TRBJ2-3; D ambiguous. The clonotype comes from a woman between 18 and 30 years old with acute or convalescent COVID-19. The sample taken for sequencing was peripheral blood. The CDR3 bases are TGTGCCAGCAGAAGACATCTTTATACGCAGTATTTT. It yields the protein CASRRHLYTQYF.